The 22 T cell receptor beta chains listed next were all sequenced from one sample in a study of blood T cell repertoires in COVID-19. Libraries were prepared by immunoSEQ multiplex PCR; TCRdb keeps only in-frame clonotypes and omits some of them. The sample shows 100,000 to 130,000 clones, about two thirds of them seen only once. The specimen sequenced was peripheral blood. These receptor sequences come from a woman aged 40-49 years with acute or convalescent COVID-19.

The table lists this clone with a few counts. The rearrangement uses TRBV5-1 and TRBJ1-1, with TRBD1 as a possible D gene (6 bases). V was clipped by 2 bases and J by 2 bases, with 13 bases between them. Looked up from germline, CDR1 is SGHRS and CDR2 is YFSETQ. The CDR3 consists of 15 residues. The CDR3 bases are TGCGCCAGCAGCTTAAACGGGGGGGCTAACACTGAAGCTTTCTTT. Amino acids: CASSLNGGANTEAFF.

The chain links TRBV19 to TRBJ1-6; D is perhaps TRBD1 (5 bases). There are 14 residues in the CDR3. Trimming took off 1 base at V and 8 bases at J, with 9 bases between the two ends. Germline assignment: CDR1 LNHDA and CDR2 SQIVND (reference sequence). CDR3 region: CASSIGGADSPLHF. As DNA, the CDR3 is TGTGCCAGTAGTATAGGCGGGGCAGATTCACCCCTCCACTTT.

In the case of this clone: Different DNA sequences within this sample yield the same CDR3. This rearrangement joins TRBV11-2 to TRBJ2-5; TRBD1 agrees at 9 bases. The length of the CDR3 is 14 residues. Trimming removed 5 bases from V and 5 bases from J; junction bases left unmatched: 6. CDR1 is SGHAT, CDR2 FQNNGV, per germline. The CDR3 reads CASSRDRASETQYF. CDR3 bases: TGTGCCAGCAGCCGGGACAGGGCAAGCGAGACCCAGTACTTC.

V is TRBV6-5 and J is TRBJ2-6; tentative D call: TRBD1 (5 bases). Germline V gene lookup returns CDR1 MNHEY and CDR2 SVGAGI. Trimming pared 2 bases from V and 1 base from J, leaving 6 bases between. The CDR3 runs to 15 residues. CDR3: CASSYQGSGANVLTF. Here the CDR3 DNA reads TGTGCCAGCAGTTACCAGGGTTCTGGGGCCAACGTCCTGACTTTC.

The table lists this clone with a few counts. This rearrangement joins TRBV7-3 to TRBJ1-1; no clear D gene. The V end lost 4 bases, the J end lost 6 bases, and 18 bases lay between the germline ends. The CDR3 consists of 15 residues. Germline values: CDR1 SGHTA, CDR2 FQGTGA. CDR3 DNA sequence: TGTGCCAGCAGCTCGACCCCCCTGCGGGGATCTGAAGCTTTCTTT. As protein: CASSSTPLRGSEAFF. Full variable domain (rest looked up from reference TRBV7-3 and TRBJ1-1): GAGVSQTPSNKVTEKGKYVELRCDPISGHTALYWYRQSLGQGPEFLIYFQGTGAADDSGLPNDRFFAVRPEGSVSTLKIQRTERGDSAVYLCASSSTPLRGSEAFFGQGTRLTVV.

The chain employs TRBV28 and TRBJ1-2; 7 bases align to TRBD1. Unmatched junction bases numbered 8, after V lost 5 bases and J lost 5 bases. This CDR3 is 14 amino acids long. The germline CDR1 and CDR2 sequences are MDHEN and SYDVKM. CDR3 amino acids: CASSTPGQPYGYTF. CDR3 coding DNA: TGTGCCAGCAGTACCCCGGGACAGCCGTATGGCTACACCTTC.

The V call is TRBV7-9, the J call TRBJ1-4; D gene uncertain. Per the germline V gene, CDR1 is SEHNR and CDR2 is FQNEAQ (reference sequence). The V gene lost 2 bases and the J gene lost 3 bases, with 13 bases spanning the gap. The CDR3 length is 16 residues. As DNA, the CDR3 is TGTGCCAGCAGCTTACGCGGGGAAGCTTCTAATGAAAAACTGTTTTTT. This codes for CASSLRGEASNEKLFF. The full variable domain, its missing parts supplied by reference TRBV7-9 and TRBJ1-4, is DTGVSQNPRHKITKRGQNVTFRCDPISEHNRLYWYRQTLGQGPEFLTYFQNEAQLEKSRLLSDRFSAERPKGSFSTLEIQRTEQGDSAMYLCASSLRGEASNEKLFFGSGTQLSVL.

This clone was picked up one time. The chain employs TRBV5-5 and TRBJ2-4; D gene ambiguous. Germline assignment: CDR1 SGHKS and CDR2 YYEKEE (reference sequence). There are 13 residues in the CDR3. The germline V and J ends were trimmed by 2 bases and 4 bases, with 7 bases remaining between them. The CDR3 is CASSFNSKNIQYF. CDR3 sequence (DNA): TGTGCCAGCAGCTTCAACAGTAAAAACATTCAGTACTTC. The whole variable domain, remainder taken from reference TRBV5-5 and TRBJ2-4, is DAGVTQSPTHLIKTRGQQVTLRCSPISGHKSVSWYQQVLGQGPQFIFQYYEKEERGRGNFPDRFSARQFPNYSSELNVNALLLGDSALYLCASSFNSKNIQYFGAGTRLSVL.

This clone was detected only once. V is TRBV14 and J is TRBJ1-5, with D uncertain. The CDR3 extends over 12 amino acids. CDR1 and CDR2 from the germline V gene are SGHDN and FVKESK. V was shortened by 4 bases and J by 6 bases, with 7 bases between the two germline ends. The CDR3 reads CASSLGSQPQHF. Here the CDR3 DNA reads TGTGCCAGCAGCCTCGGGAGTCAGCCCCAGCATTTT. Variable domain in full (rest from reference TRBV14 and TRBJ1-5): EAGVTQFPSHSVIEKGQTVTLRCDPISGHDNLYWYRRVMGKEIKFLLHFVKESKQDESGMPNNRFLAERTGGTYSTLKVQPAELEDSGVYFCASSLGSQPQHFGDGTRLSIL.

In its sample, this clone was seen a few times. V usage is TRBV2 and J usage is TRBJ1-4, with 8 bases aligning to TRBD1. V was pared by 3 bases and J by 7 bases, with 4 bases of the junction left unmatched. CDR1 is SNHLY and CDR2 is FYNNEI in the germline V gene. There are 14 residues in the CDR3. CDR3 in amino acids: CASSEDRVFEKLFF. DNA for the CDR3: TGTGCCAGCAGTGAGGACAGGGTTTTTGAAAAACTGTTTTTT.

The V and J genes are TRBV9 and TRBJ2-5, with D unclear. CDR1 is SGDLS, CDR2 YYNGEE, per germline. V lost 2 bases and J lost 5, with 10 bases in between. This CDR3 is 13 amino acids long. The CDR3 region is CASSVGLIETQYF. The CDR3 nucleotides read TGTGCCAGCAGCGTCGGTTTAATTGAGACCCAGTACTTC.

The chain carries TRBV15 and TRBJ1-5; the D is unclear. This CDR3 is built from 20 residues. Germline V lookup: CDR1 LNHNV, CDR2 YYDKDF (reference sequence). Between the trimmed V and J ends, which lost 0 bases and 6 bases, there was a span of 27 bases. The CDR3 coding sequence is TGTGCCACCAGCAGAGATTCGTCCACCATCGGGTACTGGGTAACTCAGCCCCAGCATTTT. It encodes CATSRDSSTIGYWVTQPQHF.

V is TRBV6-1 and J is TRBJ2-1; D perhaps matches TRBD1 (5 bases). The V end lost 3 bases, the J end lost 4 bases, and 19 bases lay between the germline ends. Germline CDR1 reads MNHNS; CDR2 reads SASEGT. This CDR3 contains 17 residues. The DNA of the CDR3 is TGTGCCAGCAGTGAGGGTCTCAGGGCGCAGATTTACAATGAGCAGTTCTTC. Its translation: CASSEGLRAQIYNEQFF.

The chain employs TRBV6-2 or TRBV6-3 and TRBJ2-2; D is uncertain. Trimming stripped 2 bases from V and 6 bases from J, with 7 bases between. Germline V gene lookup returns CDR1 MNHEY and CDR2 SVGEGT. This CDR3 region has 13 residues. The CDR3 loop reads CASSYGQAGELFF. The CDR3 DNA is TGTGCCAGCAGTTACGGGCAGGCCGGGGAGCTGTTTTTT.

As to this clone: One end of the junction fails to match germline, which may point to a read error. The chain carries TRBV2 and TRBJ1-2; D is undetermined. This CDR3 region has 13 residues. Germline lookup yields CDR1 SNHLY and CDR2 FYNNEI. CDR3 amino acids: CASSPLLDYGYTF. In DNA, the CDR3 is TGTGCCAGCAGCCCACTCCTGGACTACGGCTACACCTTC.

The V and J genes are TRBV19 and TRBJ1-2; TRBD1 matches 8 bases. CDR1 LNHDA and CDR2 SQIVND come from the germline V gene (reference sequence). The CDR3 loop spans 13 amino acids. V lost 3 bases and J lost 6; bases outside the gene matches: 3. The CDR3 DNA is TGTGCCAGTAGTATGACAGGGGTGGATGGCTACACCTTC. Protein: CASSMTGVDGYTF.

This chain joins TRBV5-1 and TRBJ2-7, with 11 positions matching TRBD2. The germline V gene encodes CDR1 SGHRS and CDR2 YFSETQ. V lost 4 bases to trimming and J lost 3 bases; unmatched junction nucleotides: 6. The CDR3 has 15 amino acids. This CDR3 reads CASSTGTSGYYEQYF. The CDR3 DNA reads TGCGCCAGCAGCACCGGGACTAGCGGATACTACGAGCAGTACTTC.

The chain employs TRBV30 and TRBJ1-6; no definite D call. Trimming took 0 bases from V and 4 from J, leaving 7 bases between them. CDR1 and CDR2 (germline): GTSNPN, SVGIG (reference sequence). The CDR3 has 14 residues. The CDR3 bases are TGTGCCTGGAGTGTGGCGGAGTATAATTCACCCCTCCACTTT. It yields the protein CAWSVAEYNSPLHF.

This chain connects TRBV7-9 to TRBJ2-4; tentative D call: TRBD2 (6 bases). V was shortened by 5 bases and J by 12 bases, with 14 bases between the two germline ends. CDR3 length equals 12 residues. Germline values: CDR1 SEHNR, CDR2 FQNEAQ (reference sequence). CDR3 loop: CASSPRGGDQYF. The CDR3 DNA reads TGTGCCAGCAGCCCCCGTGGAGGGGATCAGTACTTC.

With respect to this clone: The same CDR3 also results from other DNA sequences found in this sample. J is TRBJ1-2 and V is TRBV9, with 7 bases that match TRBD1. CDR1 and CDR2 (germline): SGDLS, YYNGEE. Trimming took 2 bases from V and 2 from J; bases not matched to a gene: 0. The CDR3 length is 13 residues. CDR3 region: CASSVGQNYGYTF. CDR3 sequence (DNA): TGTGCCAGCAGCGTGGGACAGAACTATGGCTACACCTTC.

This clone was detected only a few times. The genes are TRBV19 and TRBJ2-3; TRBD2 is a possible D gene (6 bases). The V gene's germline CDR1 is LNHDA and CDR2 SQIVND (reference sequence). Trimming stripped 5 bases from V and 2 bases from J, with 14 bases between. The CDR3 consists of 15 residues. The CDR3 DNA is TGTGCCAGTAGTGTTAGCGGAGCCCCCACAGATACGCAGTATTTT. Protein sequence: CASSVSGAPTDTQYF.

The CDR3 protein is CASSSRVSYNEQFF. The CDR3 DNA reads TGCGCCAGCAGCTCCAGGGTCTCCTACAATGAGCAGTTCTTC. The V gene is TRBV5-1, the J gene TRBJ2-1; possible D gene TRBD1, 5 bases. Trimming removed 3 bases from V and 0 bases from J, with 7 bases in between. The germline V gene encodes CDR1 SGHRS and CDR2 YFSETQ. This CDR3 spans 14 amino acids. Combining the CDR3 with reference TRBV5-1 and TRBJ2-1 gives the whole variable domain KAGVTQTPRYLIKTRGQQVTLSCSPISGHRSVSWYQQTPGQGLQFLFEYFSETQRNKGNFPGRFSGRQFSNSRSEMNVSTLELGDSALYLCASSSRVSYNEQFFGPGTRLTVL.